Each of the 30 T cell receptor beta chains below was sequenced from the same sample in a study of T-cell reconstitution after alpha-beta-depleted transplantation in children. The authors prepared the TCRbeta library with unique molecular identifiers. From the PCR reads, TCRdb called clonotypes with MiXCR, one entry per CDR3 protein. The profile shows about 490,000 distinct CDR3 sequences, roughly 10% of them singletons. The material sequenced was PBMCs, taken before TCRalphabeta/CD19-depleted stem cell transplant. These receptors came from a child aged 2 to 15 with inherited bone marrow failure, due to receive a stem cell transplant.

The chain joins TRBV12-3 or TRBV12-4 to TRBJ1-1; the match to TRBD1 covers 9 bases. V trimming: 6 bases; J trimming: 10 bases; junction bases outside the gene matches: 9. The CDR3 runs 13 residues. CDR3 sequence (DNA): TGTGCCAGCAGCCAGACAGGGGGTTGGAGAGCTTTCTTT. The encoded protein is CASSQTGGWRAFF.

This clonotype came up many times. The V call is TRBV7-2, the J call TRBJ2-1, with TRBD2 as a possible D gene (6 bases). The CDR3 extends over 16 amino acids. Per germline, CDR1 SGHTA and CDR2 FQGNSA. Deletions cut 3 bases from V and 2 bases from J, with 14 bases between. In nucleotides, the CDR3 is TGTGCCAGCAGCTTGGCGGGGCGGGGACCCTACAATGAGCAGTTCTTC. The encoded protein is CASSLAGRGPYNEQFF.

This clonotype was picked up many times. The V gene is TRBV28, the J gene TRBJ2-7; TRBD2 matches 10 bases. V lost 4 bases and J lost 5; bases outside the gene matches: 14. From germline, CDR1 is MDHEN and CDR2 SYDVKM. The CDR3 totals 17 residues. CDR3 sequence reads: CASSSRTSGLYNDEQYF. In DNA form, the CDR3 reads TGTGCCAGCAGTTCCCGGACTAGCGGCCTTTATAACGACGAGCAGTACTTC.

The chain has TRBV7-9 and TRBJ2-7, with D possibly TRBD1 on 6 matching bases. The CDR3 covers 16 residues. Germline CDR1 is SEHNR and CDR2 is FQNEAQ (reference sequence). Trimming pared 4 bases from V and 1 base from J, leaving 17 bases between. The CDR3 reads CASSSDTGFTSYEQYF. The DNA of the CDR3 is TGTGCCAGCAGCTCCGATACAGGGTTTACTTCCTACGAGCAGTACTTC.

In its sample, this clonotype was seen many times. The CDR3 sequence: CASSWLDTQYF. As DNA, the CDR3 is TGTGCCAGCAGTTGGTTAGATACGCAGTATTTT. The V call is TRBV6-5, the J call TRBJ2-3; D is undetermined. Germline-derived CDR1 and CDR2 are MNHEY and SVGAGI. V shed 4 bases and J shed 5 bases, with 4 bases lying between them. The CDR3 totals 11 residues.

This clonotype was picked up many times. The V call is TRBV29-1, the J call TRBJ2-3; 7 bases are shared with TRBD1. The germline V gene encodes CDR1 SQVTM and CDR2 ANQGSEA. After removal of 4 bases from V and 2 bases from J, the junction contained 12 bases not matched to a gene. CDR3 length: 16 amino acids. CDR3 sequence (DNA): TGCAGCGTTGGAGATGTGGGACAGACGCCCACAGATACGCAGTATTTT. Translation: CSVGDVGQTPTDTQYF.

This clonotype has at least ten counts. Written as DNA, the CDR3 is TGTGCCAGCAGTTTTGATGCCTATAGACAGGGGTTCTCACCCCTCCACTTT. It codes for CASSFDAYRQGFSPLHF. V and J are TRBV27 and TRBJ1-6; 8 bases line up with TRBD1. Germline values: CDR1 MNHEY, CDR2 SMNVEV (reference sequence). The V and J ends lost 3 bases and 10 bases, in that order; junction bases with no gene match: 14. The CDR3 contains 17 residues.

There are many counts of this clonotype. The chain links TRBV7-9 to TRBJ2-2; the D gene is possibly TRBD2 (6 bases). V gave up 2 bases and J gave up 1 base, with 8 bases separating them. Germline loops: CDR1 SEHNR, CDR2 FQNEAQ (reference sequence). The CDR3 loop spans 15 amino acids. CDR3 nucleotide sequence: TGTGCCAGCAGCTTACGGAGGGGGAACACCGGGGAGCTGTTTTTT. Amino acids: CASSLRRGNTGELFF. The full variable domain, with the rest looked up from reference TRBV7-9 and TRBJ2-2, is DTGVSQNPRHKITKRGQNVTFRCDPISEHNRLYWYRQTLGQGPEFLTYFQNEAQLEKSRLLSDRFSAERPKGSFSTLEIQRTEQGDSAMYLCASSLRRGNTGELFFGEGSRLTVL.

This clonotype showed up just a few times. CDR3 sequence (DNA): TGTGCCAGCAGCTTAGCTCCTAATTTAGCGTCCTACAATGAGCAGTTCTTC. Amino acid sequence: CASSLAPNLASYNEQFF. The chain joins TRBV7-2 to TRBJ2-1, with TRBD2 as a possible D gene (5 bases). Trimming shortened V by 0 bases and J by 1 base, and 13 bases separated the two germline ends. This CDR3 contains 17 residues. CDR1 is SGHTA, CDR2 FQGNSA, per germline.

The chain employs TRBV12-3 or TRBV12-4 and TRBJ2-1; tentatively, D is TRBD2 (5 bases). The CDR3 contains 16 residues. The V end lost 2 bases, the J end lost 5 bases, and 16 bases lay between the germline ends. This CDR3 reads CASSLLAAHFDNEQFF. CDR3 sequence (DNA): TGTGCCAGCAGTTTACTAGCAGCGCACTTTGACAATGAGCAGTTCTTC.

Only a few counts were recorded for this clonotype. The chain carries TRBV4-1 and TRBJ2-3; 11 positions agree with TRBD2. CDR1 is MGHRA and CDR2 is YSYEKL in the germline V gene. The CDR3 runs 15 residues. The V and J ends lost 3 bases and 8 bases, in that order; junction bases with no gene match: 7. For the CDR3, the DNA is TGCGCCAGCAGCCAGGCTAGCGGGAGGAGAAGTACGCAGTATTTT. Amino acids: CASSQASGRRSTQYF.

The table lists this clonotype with many counts. The CDR3 region has the DNA TGTGCCAGCGCCGTTGGCAGGGTCACTCAAGAGACCCAGTACTTC. As protein: CASAVGRVTQETQYF. The genes are TRBV5-8 and TRBJ2-5; D perhaps matches TRBD1 (5 bases). The CDR3 length is 15 residues. Trimming cost V 7 bases and J 2 bases, with 18 bases left between them. Germline V lookup: CDR1 SGHTS, CDR2 YDEGEE.

This clonotype was counted many times. The genes are TRBV10-3 and TRBJ1-2; tentatively, D is TRBD1 (6 bases). Germline V gene sequence: CDR1 ENHRY, CDR2 SYGVKD. Trimming shortened V by 0 bases and J by 8 bases, and 10 bases separated the two germline ends. This CDR3 is 13 amino acids long. CDR3 DNA sequence: TGTGCCATCAGTGAGTCCCACAGGGTGGGCTACACCTTC. Residues: CAISESHRVGYTF.

This clonotype was seen repeatedly, ten times or more. The rearrangement links TRBV3-1 to TRBJ1-2, with TRBD1 matching 8 bases. The CDR3 runs to 14 residues. Germline loops: CDR1 LGHDT, CDR2 YNNKEL (reference sequence). V lost 2 bases and J lost 6; bases outside the gene matches: 5. CDR3 residues: CASSQRTGSHGYTF. Here the CDR3 DNA reads TGTGCCAGCAGCCAAAGGACAGGGAGTCATGGCTACACCTTC.

This clonotype was observed at least ten times. V usage is TRBV29-1 and J usage is TRBJ2-7, with 11 positions matching TRBD2. Germline CDR1 and CDR2: SQVTM and ANQGSEA. V dropped 7 bases and J dropped 1; count of bases not matched to a gene: 0. This CDR3 region has 12 residues. Here the CDR3 reads CSGTSGSYEQYF. In nucleotides, the CDR3 is TGCAGCGGGACTAGCGGGTCCTACGAGCAGTACTTC.

The chain carries TRBV29-1 and TRBJ2-1; 9 bases align to TRBD1. J was trimmed by 0 bases and V by 4 bases; bases with no gene match: 4. This CDR3 region has 15 residues. CDR1 SQVTM and CDR2 ANQGSEA come from the germline V gene. The CDR3 sequence: CSVGMTGGSYNEQFF. In DNA form, the CDR3 reads TGCAGCGTTGGGATGACAGGGGGCTCCTACAATGAGCAGTTCTTC.

This clonotype occurred many times. The chain couples TRBV6-5 to TRBJ2-1; TRBD1 agrees at 9 bases. J lost 7 bases, V lost 7 bases, and 8 bases had no gene match. This CDR3 has 14 residues. CDR1 is MNHEY, CDR2 SVGAGI, per germline. The CDR3 coding sequence is TGTGCCAGCATAGTGGGACAGGGTTCGAATGAGCAGTTCTTC. Its translation is CASIVGQGSNEQFF.

This clonotype occurred many times. V gene TRBV19 combines with J gene TRBJ1-6; TRBD1 aligns across 10 bases. Losses at the gene ends were 6 bases for V and 10 bases for J; bases not matched to a gene: 9. The CDR3 has 15 amino acids. The germline CDR1 and CDR2 sequences are LNHDA and SQIVND (reference sequence). The CDR3 loop reads CASRPSGTGESPLHF. In nucleotides, the CDR3 is TGTGCCAGTAGACCCTCCGGGACAGGGGAATCACCCCTCCACTTT.

This clonotype was counted at least ten times. This rearrangement joins TRBV7-8 to TRBJ2-3; 11 nucleotides match TRBD2. The length of the CDR3 is 17 residues. V shed 4 bases, J shed 1 base, and the junction held 7 bases outside the gene matches. Germline V gene data show CDR1 as SGHVS and CDR2 as FQNEAQ. The DNA of the CDR3 is TGTGCCAGCAGCTCTCTACTAGCGGGAGTCGGCACAGATACGCAGTATTTT. It encodes CASSSLLAGVGTDTQYF.

This clonotype was counted only a few times. The rearrangement uses TRBV4-3 and TRBJ2-1; 8 nucleotides align to TRBD2. V lost 1 base, J lost 6 bases, and 14 bases stayed unmatched. This CDR3 is built from 18 residues. Germline V gene sequence: CDR1 LGHNA, CDR2 YSLEER. CDR3 sequence reads: CASSQAFYREGRGNEQFF. The CDR3 DNA reads TGCGCCAGCAGCCAAGCCTTCTATCGGGAGGGCCGGGGCAATGAGCAGTTCTTC.

This clonotype was counted many times. The V and J genes are TRBV9 and TRBJ2-1, with TRBD2 matching over 7 bases. CDR3 length equals 13 residues. Germline CDR1 and CDR2: SGDLS and YYNGEE. The trim removed 4 bases at V and 10 bases at J, leaving 8 bases unmatched. CDR3 region: CASSREGWGEQFF. The CDR3 region has the DNA TGTGCCAGCAGCAGGGAGGGTTGGGGGGAGCAGTTCTTC.

This clonotype was seen many times. The rearrangement links TRBV6-2 or TRBV6-3 to TRBJ2-1, with 7 positions matching TRBD2. The ends lost 5 bases at V and 6 bases at J; junction bases unmatched: 7. There are 14 residues in the CDR3. Germline values: CDR1 MNHEY, CDR2 SVGEGT. In DNA, the CDR3 is TGTGCCAGCAGTCGCCGGACTAGTCGCAATGAGCAGTTCTTC. Amino acids: CASSRRTSRNEQFF.

This clonotype was observed at least ten times. The chain joins TRBV4-1 to TRBJ2-7; 8 positions agree with TRBD1. J lost 6 bases, V lost 0 bases, and 7 bases had no gene match. CDR3 length: 15 amino acids. Germline CDR1 is MGHRA and CDR2 is YSYEKL. The CDR3, as DNA: TGCGCCAGCAGCCAAGATGGCAGGGGGCAGGGCGAGCAGTACTTC. Its protein is CASSQDGRGQGEQYF.

This clonotype was observed at least ten times. The gene calls are TRBV4-3 and TRBJ1-4; D gene uncertain. The CDR3 extends over 14 amino acids. Germline CDR1 LGHNA, CDR2 YSLEER. Trimming took off 6 bases at V and 3 bases at J, with 11 bases between the two ends. The DNA for the CDR3 is TGCGCCAGCAGTCGGGAGAGAGCTAATGAAAAACTGTTTTTT. Translating gives CASSRERANEKLFF.

The sample holds many counts of this clonotype. The chain employs TRBV28 and TRBJ2-1; 10 bases are shared with TRBD2. This CDR3 contains 17 residues. Germline loops: CDR1 MDHEN, CDR2 SYDVKM. With 4 bases clipped from V and 9 bases from J, the junction kept 15 bases outside the gene matches. This CDR3 is CASSSILAGGLLGEQFF. In DNA, the CDR3 is TGTGCCAGCAGTTCCATATTAGCGGGAGGCTTATTGGGTGAGCAGTTCTTC.

This clonotype was seen repeatedly, ten times or more. This chain uses TRBV6-5 with TRBJ2-1; TRBD2 might be the D (6 bases). Trimming cost V 2 bases and J 9 bases, with 20 bases left between them. Germline CDR1 and CDR2: MNHEY and SVGAGI. The CDR3 has 16 residues. The CDR3 region is CASSYPSVSGVSEQFF. Written as DNA, the CDR3 is TGTGCCAGCAGTTACCCCAGTGTTAGCGGAGTGTCTGAGCAGTTCTTC.

This clonotype was recorded at least ten times. The chain joins TRBV4-2 to TRBJ2-5; TRBD2 matches 7 bases. The CDR3 is made up of 16 amino acids. Germline loops: CDR1 LGHNA, CDR2 YNFKEQ. After removal of 2 bases from V and 6 bases from J, the junction contained 12 bases not matched to a gene. As DNA, the CDR3 is TGTGCCAGCAGCCAAATATCGGGGGGAGGAAGGCAGACCCAGTACTTC. Residues: CASSQISGGGRQTQYF.

This clonotype turned up a few times. This chain links TRBV12-3 or TRBV12-4 with TRBJ2-5; 7 nucleotides align to TRBD2. After removal of 1 base from V and 0 bases from J, the junction contained 8 bases not matched to a gene. The CDR3 covers 17 residues. CDR3 sequence: CASSLGTSWGYQETQYF. CDR3 DNA sequence: TGTGCCAGCAGTTTAGGGACTAGTTGGGGGTACCAAGAGACCCAGTACTTC.

A word on this clonotype: This CDR3 fails to terminate in the conserved phenylalanine or tryptophan, so it likely reflects a read error. CDR3: CASSEGLMNTEAFV. CDR3 nucleotides: TGTGCCAGCAGTGAAGGCCTTATGAACACTGAAGCTTTCGTT. This chain connects TRBV2 to TRBJ1-1; D is unresolved. The CDR3 runs 14 residues. V was pared by 1 base and J by 0 bases, with 6 bases between. Per germline, CDR1 SNHLY and CDR2 FYNNEI.

This sequence joins TRBV11-2 and TRBJ2-1; D could derive from TRBD1 or TRBD2 (5 bases each). Germline V gene data show CDR1 as SGHAT and CDR2 as FQNNGV. This CDR3 spans 14 amino acids. V lost 1 base, J lost 8 bases, and 12 bases lay in between. This CDR3 reads CASSLVSLGDEQFF. CDR3 coding DNA: TGTGCCAGCAGCTTAGTGTCCCTGGGGGATGAGCAGTTCTTC.